Listed here is a single T cell receptor beta chain. The sample originates from a study of blood T cell repertoires in COVID-19. Deletions cut 4 bases from V and 4 bases from J, with 19 bases between. Germline V gene data show CDR1 as KGHDR and CDR2 as SFDVKD. The CDR3 is 17 residues long. The protocol was immunoSEQ multiplex PCR, while the TCRdb copy is restricted to in-frame clones and leaves out a portion. Of 200,000 to 250,000 clones listed, approximately 86% were seen once; the top ten hold 1.5% to 2%. The sequenced sample was peripheral blood. The sequence was obtained from a woman in her sixties or seventies who had recovered from COVID-19. The rearrangement joins TRBV24-1 to TRBJ1-5, with D possibly being TRBD1 (6 bases). The CDR3 DNA is TGTGCCACCAGTGAGAATTCGGGTCAGGGGTATAATCAGCCCCAGCATTTT. It translates to CATSENSGQGYNQPQHF.